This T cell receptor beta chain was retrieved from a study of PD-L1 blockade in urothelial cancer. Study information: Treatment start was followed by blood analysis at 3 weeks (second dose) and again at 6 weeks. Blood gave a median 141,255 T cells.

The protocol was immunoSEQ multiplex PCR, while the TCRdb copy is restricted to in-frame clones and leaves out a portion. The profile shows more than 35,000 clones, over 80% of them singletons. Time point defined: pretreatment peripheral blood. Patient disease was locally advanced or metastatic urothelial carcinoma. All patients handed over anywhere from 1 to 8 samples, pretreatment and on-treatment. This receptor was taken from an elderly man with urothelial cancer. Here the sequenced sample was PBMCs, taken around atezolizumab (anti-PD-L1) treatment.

CDR3 protein: CASSPPLKTGWNTEAFF. In nucleotides, the CDR3 is TGTGCCAGCAGCCCACCGTTAAAGACAGGGTGGAACACTGAAGCTTTCTTT. This chain connects TRBV7-2 to TRBJ1-1, with 7 nucleotides matching TRBD1. Germline CDR1 reads SGHTA; CDR2 reads FQGNSA. The CDR3 runs 17 residues. The J segment lost 1 base and the V segment lost 5 bases, leaving 13 bases of the junction unmatched. The whole variable domain, remainder taken from reference TRBV7-2 and TRBJ1-1, is GAGVSQSPSNKVTEKGKDVELRCDPISGHTALYWYRQSLGQGLEFLIYFQGNSAPDKSGLPSDRFSAERTGGSVSTLTIQRTQQEDSAVYLCASSPPLKTGWNTEAFFGQGTRLTVV.